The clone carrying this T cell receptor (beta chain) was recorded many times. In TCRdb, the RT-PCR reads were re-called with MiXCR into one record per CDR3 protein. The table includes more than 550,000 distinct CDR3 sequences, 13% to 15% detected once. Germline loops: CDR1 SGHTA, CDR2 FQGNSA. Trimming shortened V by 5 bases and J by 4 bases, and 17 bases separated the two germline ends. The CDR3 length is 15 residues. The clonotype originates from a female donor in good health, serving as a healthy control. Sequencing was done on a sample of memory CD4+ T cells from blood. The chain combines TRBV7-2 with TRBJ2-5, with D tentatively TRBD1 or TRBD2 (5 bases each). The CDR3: CASSPGLVGTETQYF. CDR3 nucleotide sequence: TGTGCCAGCAGCCCGGGGCTAGTCGGGACAGAGACCCAGTACTTC.